One and the same sample provided the 19 T cell receptor beta chains below, sequenced in a study of T cells in Graves' hyperthyroidism and ophthalmopathy. It was RNA transcripts that yielded the amplified TCR beta CDR3 regions. TCR CDR3 underwent first-round RT-PCR with the HTBI primer set. MiXCR was run by TCRdb on the multiplex PCR reads, yielding one entry per CDR3 protein. The profile shows about 500,000 distinct CDR3 sequences, around 14% of them singletons. The sample taken for sequencing was blood. These receptors originate from a woman in her late teens or twenties with Graves' hyperthyroidism.

The V call is TRBV4-1, the J call TRBJ2-5; D remains unclear. The CDR3 consists of 14 residues. Germline CDR1 MGHRA, CDR2 YSYEKL. V lost 0 bases to trimming and J lost 3 bases, with 8 bases between them. CDR3 in DNA: TGCGCCAGCAGCCAAGACAGCCTTAAAGAGACCCAGTACTTC. It codes for CASSQDSLKETQYF.

J is TRBJ2-1 and V is TRBV5-1; 9 bases fit TRBD1. CDR1 is SGHRS, CDR2 YFSETQ, per germline. V lost 4 bases and J lost 8; bases outside the gene matches: 13. The CDR3 has 16 residues. In DNA, the CDR3 is TGCGCCAGCAGCCCGCTTACCACAGGGGGCAGGTATGAGCAGTTCTTC. Translated, it gives CASSPLTTGGRYEQFF.

This clonotype has at least ten counts. This rearrangement joins TRBV27 to TRBJ1-1; D is unresolved. CDR1 is MNHEY and CDR2 is SMNVEV in the germline V gene (reference sequence). The CDR3 is 15 amino acids. V lost 5 bases and J lost 0, with 13 bases in between. CDR3 DNA sequence: TGTGCCAGCAGTACCTACCTGGGGATGAACACTGAAGCTTTCTTT. This sequence encodes CASSTYLGMNTEAFF.

As regards this clonotype: This may come from a read error, since a much larger clone is one base off. V and J are TRBV30 and TRBJ1-5, with D hard to call. V lost 8 bases and J lost 5, with 19 bases in between. Per germline, CDR1 GTSNPN and CDR2 SVGIG (reference sequence). The CDR3 has 14 residues. The CDR3 protein is CARIAGREDQPQHF. CDR3 nucleotide sequence: TGTGCCCGGATAGCCGGGAGGGAGGATCAGCCCCAGCATTTT.

The chain carries TRBV12-3 or TRBV12-4 and TRBJ1-1; D gene uncertain. CDR3 size: 14 residues. V was trimmed by 4 bases and J by 5 bases, leaving 14 bases between them. This CDR3 is CASSWTPGVTEAFF. The CDR3 region has the DNA TGTGCCAGCAGTTGGACCCCCGGGGTAACTGAAGCTTTCTTT.

There are many counts of this clonotype. CDR3 in amino acids: CASSRDRGPNEKLFF. CDR3 sequence (DNA): TGCGCCAGCAGCCGAGACAGGGGACCTAATGAAAAACTGTTTTTT. The rearrangement joins TRBV5-1 to TRBJ1-4; 8 positions agree with TRBD1. CDR3 length: 15 amino acids. V gave up 4 bases and J gave up 3 bases; unmatched junction bases: 5. Germline CDR1 and CDR2: SGHRS and YFSETQ.

This clonotype occurred a few times. V and J are TRBV9 and TRBJ2-4, with TRBD2 identical over 10 bases. The CDR3 has 14 amino acids. V trimming: 7 bases; J trimming: 5 bases; junction bases outside the gene matches: 6. The germline V gene has CDR1 SGDLS and CDR2 YYNGEE. The CDR3 loop reads CASQGLAGENIQYF. CDR3 nucleotides: TGTGCCAGCCAAGGCCTAGCGGGGGAAAACATTCAGTACTTC.

This clonotype was seen repeatedly, ten times or more. The genes are TRBV11-2 and TRBJ2-7; 14 bases match TRBD2. The CDR3 spans 15 residues. V gave up 5 bases and J gave up 7 bases; unmatched junction bases: 7. CDR1 SGHAT and CDR2 FQNNGV come from the germline V gene. The CDR3 sequence is CASSEGLAGVREQYV. Here the CDR3 DNA reads TGTGCCAGCAGCGAGGGACTAGCGGGAGTGAGGGAGCAGTACGTC.

This clonotype was detected only a few times. The chain joins TRBV6-1 to TRBJ1-1; possible D gene TRBD1, 5 bases. This CDR3 has 13 residues. With 7 bases removed from V and 1 base from J, the gap between germline ends came to 10 bases. Germline lookup yields CDR1 MNHNS and CDR2 SASEGT. The CDR3, as DNA: TGTGCCAGCAACATCGACAGGAACACTGAAGCTTTCTTT. Translated, it gives CASNIDRNTEAFF.

This clonotype came up many times. The chain links TRBV12-3 or TRBV12-4 to TRBJ2-1, with TRBD2 matching over 8 bases. CDR3 size: 14 residues. Trimming at V came to 5 bases and at J to 13 bases, leaving 13 bases not matched to a gene. CDR3 protein: CASSPPGVRGGQFF. The DNA for the CDR3 is TGTGCCAGCAGTCCCCCTGGAGTTCGGGGGGGTCAGTTCTTC.

This clonotype has more than one count but fewer than ten. A much larger clonotype is one base distant, so this may be a read error. The J gene is TRBJ1-1, the V gene TRBV2; D gene unclear. The CDR3 contains 12 residues. The germline V gene encodes CDR1 SNHLY and CDR2 FYNNEI. The CDR3, as DNA: TGTGCCACCAGGACGGTGAACACTGAAGCTCTCTTT. Encoded protein: CATRTVNTEALF.

This clonotype was observed at least ten times. The chain employs TRBV5-1 and TRBJ2-1; 12 nucleotides match TRBD1. Looked up from germline, CDR1 is SGHRS and CDR2 is YFSETQ. The CDR3 contains 15 residues. V gave up 4 bases and J gave up 7 bases; unmatched junction bases: 6. CDR3 in DNA: TGCGCCAGCAGCCACCGGGACAGGGGGCGAAATGAGCAGTTCTTC. Protein: CASSHRDRGRNEQFF.

This clonotype was detected ten times or more. The chain joins TRBV2 to TRBJ2-1; 7 nucleotides line up with TRBD2. The trim removed 7 bases at V and 5 bases at J, leaving 5 bases unmatched. Per germline, CDR1 SNHLY and CDR2 FYNNEI. The CDR3 consists of 13 residues. Written as DNA, the CDR3 is TGTGCCAGCAAAGGACTAGGGGACAATGAGCAGTTCTTC. This gives the protein CASKGLGDNEQFF.

The rearrangement links TRBV12-5 to TRBJ1-3; D not certain. Trimming removed 0 bases from V and 4 bases from J, with 13 bases in between. The germline V gene has CDR1 LGHNT and CDR2 FRNRAP. The length of the CDR3 is 16 residues. The CDR3 region has the DNA TGTGCTAGTGGTTTGGTACCCCCGTTCTCCGGAAACACCATATATTTT. It codes for CASGLVPPFSGNTIYF.

This clonotype was counted many times. The CDR3 DNA reads TGTGCCAGCAGCCAAGATCGTACCTATGGCTACACCTTC. This translates into CASSQDRTYGYTF. This chain joins TRBV3-1 and TRBJ1-2; D gene uncertain. CDR3 length: 13 amino acids. V lost 0 bases, J lost 4 bases, and 6 bases lay in between. Germline values: CDR1 LGHDT, CDR2 YNNKEL (reference sequence).

This clonotype occurred a few times. This chain joins TRBV4-1 and TRBJ2-5, with 8 bases that match TRBD1. This CDR3 region has 14 residues. V was clipped by 5 bases and J by 5 bases; unmatched bases: 7. Germline V gene lookup returns CDR1 MGHRA and CDR2 YSYEKL. CDR3 sequence reads: CASSGQGPHETQYF. CDR3 nucleotides: TGCGCCAGCAGCGGACAGGGTCCCCATGAGACCCAGTACTTC.

This sequence joins TRBV6-1 and TRBJ1-1; D is unclear. Per germline, CDR1 MNHNS and CDR2 SASEGT. Trimming took off 6 bases at V and 1 base at J, with 15 bases between the two ends. The CDR3 has 15 amino acids. The CDR3 coding sequence is TGTGCCAGCAGCCAAGTTGCAGGATCGAACACTGAAGCTTTCTTT. This encodes CASSQVAGSNTEAFF.

This clonotype appeared many times. The chain carries TRBV10-3 and TRBJ2-2, with a tentative D call TRBD2 (5 bases). The CDR3 has 14 amino acids. From germline, CDR1 is ENHRY and CDR2 SYGVKD. Trimming left V 7 bases short and J 0 bases short, with 9 bases between. This CDR3 is CAITGIANTGELFF. CDR3 DNA sequence: TGTGCCATCACCGGGATCGCGAACACCGGGGAGCTGTTTTTT.

This clonotype was detected many times. The chain uses TRBV11-2 and TRBJ1-1; 8 bases are a match to TRBD1. The CDR3 is made up of 13 amino acids. V was pared by 8 bases and J by 5 bases, with 7 bases of the junction left unmatched. Germline V CDR1 and CDR2: SGHAT, FQNNGV. The CDR3, as DNA: TGTGCCAGCGGATACAGGGGGAGTACTGAAGCTTTCTTT. Translating gives CASGYRGSTEAFF.